The 9 T cell receptor beta chains in this list originate from one sample, sequenced in a study of blood T cell repertoires in COVID-19. Profiled with immunoSEQ multiplex PCR; TCRdb holds only in-frame clones, not every one. The sample has nearly 250,000 clones; approximately 82% are singletons. Specimen: peripheral blood. The receptor source for this set is a woman of 80 years or more with acute or convalescent COVID-19.

The rearrangement links TRBV4-2 to TRBJ2-1; 10 bases align to TRBD1. V lost 4 bases to trimming and J lost 8 bases; unmatched junction nucleotides: 8. Germline V gives CDR1 LGHNA, CDR2 YNFKEQ. This CDR3 has 15 amino acids. CDR3: CASSRGTGELDEQFF. The CDR3 region has the DNA TGTGCCAGCAGCCGCGGGACAGGGGAGTTGGATGAGCAGTTCTTC.

This clone was counted only a few times. DNA of the CDR3: TGTGCCAGTAGTGCCTCCGGGACAGGGAGGAACACCGGGGAGCTGTTTTTT. Residues: CASSASGTGRNTGELFF. The gene calls are TRBV19 and TRBJ2-2, with 9 nucleotides matching TRBD1. CDR3 length: 17 residues. Trimming removed 5 bases from V and 1 base from J; junction bases left unmatched: 8. Germline CDR1 and CDR2: LNHDA and SQIVND (reference sequence).

The chain is built from TRBV27 and TRBJ2-1, with 8 bases lining up with TRBD2. V shed 6 bases and J 2 bases; nucleotides not matched to a gene: 15. CDR3 length equals 18 residues. Germline values: CDR1 MNHEY, CDR2 SMNVEV (reference sequence). CDR3 DNA: TGTGCCAGCAGCCCGTTCCTGAAAAGCGGGAGAACCTACAATGAGCAGTTCTTC. It specifies CASSPFLKSGRTYNEQFF.

The chain carries TRBV18 and TRBJ2-5, with D tentatively TRBD1 (5 bases). In germline, CDR1 is KGHSH, CDR2 LQKENI. The CDR3 is made up of 13 amino acids. Trimming removed 4 bases from V and 1 base from J, with 7 bases in between. CDR3 region: CASSQGFQETQYF. CDR3 DNA: TGTGCCAGCTCACAGGGGTTCCAAGAGACCCAGTACTTC.

This clone came up a few times. The chain carries TRBV27 and TRBJ1-4, with 7 bases aligning to TRBD1. Germline V gene data show CDR1 as MNHEY and CDR2 as SMNVEV (reference sequence). The CDR3 loop spans 15 amino acids. The V segment lost 8 bases and the J segment 4 bases; nucleotides outside the gene matches: 10. In nucleotides, the CDR3 is TGTGCCAGCGGTCCCTGGGCAGGGGGTAATGAAAAACTGTTTTTT. This encodes CASGPWAGGNEKLFF.

The rearrangement links TRBV5-8 to TRBJ1-5; weak D call: TRBD1 (5 bases). V lost 3 bases, J lost 1 base, and 17 bases lay in between. Germline V gene sequence: CDR1 SGHTS, CDR2 YDEGEE. CDR3 length equals 17 residues. The CDR3 loop reads CASSYLAGGGSNQPQHF. CDR3 DNA: TGTGCCAGCAGCTATTTGGCGGGGGGTGGAAGCAATCAGCCCCAGCATTTT.

The V call is TRBV6-1, the J call TRBJ2-7, with D tentatively TRBD1 (5 bases). The CDR3 totals 14 residues. Deletions cut 2 bases from V and 7 bases from J, with 15 bases between. The V gene's germline CDR1 is MNHNS and CDR2 SASEGT. The CDR3 region is CASSERDRVIEQYF. CDR3 nucleotide sequence: TGTGCCAGCAGTGAACGCGACAGAGTCATTGAGCAGTACTTC.

CDR3 amino acids: CASSSMGLAAGNTGELFF. In DNA form, the CDR3 reads TGTGCCAGCAGCTCTATGGGACTAGCGGCGGGGAACACCGGGGAGCTGTTTTTT. The chain recombines TRBV11-2 with TRBJ2-2; 11 positions agree with TRBD2. Trimming removed 4 bases from V and 1 base from J; junction bases left unmatched: 8. The germline V gene has CDR1 SGHAT and CDR2 FQNNGV. The CDR3 length is 18 residues.

This clone was counted only a few times. This chain links TRBV6-5 with TRBJ2-1; 8 positions agree with TRBD1. From germline, CDR1 is MNHEY and CDR2 SVGAGI. With V trimmed by 6 bases and J by 4 bases, 8 bases remained unmatched. The CDR3 length is 15 residues. The CDR3 DNA follows: TGTGCCAGCAGCCCAAACCGGGACAGGTACAATGAGCAGTTCTTC. Its protein is CASSPNRDRYNEQFF.